Below, 21 T cell receptor beta chains from the same sample are listed, as sequenced in a study of a mutant IDH1 vaccine in newly diagnosed glioma. Specified time point: week 5, during vaccination. A 20-mer mutant IDH1 peptide at 300 ug was injected subcutaneously with topical imiquimod. These receptors' targets are unknown. TCRdb's copy holds only in-frame clones and misses some; the assay was immunoSEQ multiplex PCR. The repertoire holds about 25,000 clones, roughly 77% seen once, with roughly a tenth in the top ten. Here the sequenced sample was PBMCs, taken from a glioma patient whose treatment included an IDH1 peptide vaccine. The source of these receptors is a man in his forties with glioma.

This chain joins TRBV9 and TRBJ1-2; D uncertain. V lost 3 bases, J lost 5 bases, and 17 bases lay in between. Germline V gene data show CDR1 as SGDLS and CDR2 as YYNGEE. The CDR3 contains 15 residues. In DNA form, the CDR3 reads TGTGCCAGCAGCGCACCCCACACGACCCAATATGGCTACACCTTC. Translation: CASSAPHTTQYGYTF.

The chain uses TRBV9 and TRBJ1-4; TRBD1 agrees at 8 bases. In germline, CDR1 is SGDLS, CDR2 YYNGEE. Trimming cost V 2 bases and J 7 bases; bases outside gene matches: 4. This CDR3 is 14 amino acids long. The CDR3 loop is CASSVGTGGEKLFF. In DNA, the CDR3 is TGTGCCAGCAGCGTTGGAACAGGGGGTGAAAAACTGTTTTTT.

The chain recombines TRBV5-1 with TRBJ2-3; TRBD2 matches at 9 bases. Germline CDR1 and CDR2: SGHRS and YFSETQ. The J segment lost 0 bases and the V segment lost 4 bases, leaving 6 bases of the junction unmatched. There are 16 residues in the CDR3. The CDR3 nucleotides read TGCGCCAGCAGCCTGCGGGAGGGATCTAGCACAGATACGCAGTATTTT. Its protein is CASSLREGSSTDTQYF.

This chain connects TRBV19 to TRBJ2-3, with D uncertain. Trimming cost V 6 bases and J 6 bases, with 4 bases left between them. Germline values: CDR1 LNHDA, CDR2 SQIVND (reference sequence). The CDR3 extends over 10 amino acids. The CDR3 is CASRGDTQYF. CDR3 bases: TGTGCCAGTAGAGGTGATACGCAGTATTTT.

Written as DNA, the CDR3 is TGTGCCAGCAGCCAAGAACAGGGCGTGCACGAGCAGTACTTC. Translated, it gives CASSQEQGVHEQYF. The rearrangement uses TRBV4-2 and TRBJ2-7; maybe TRBD1 (6 bases). CDR3 length: 14 residues. Trimming stripped 0 bases from V and 5 bases from J, with 11 bases between. Germline CDR1 and CDR2: LGHNA and YNFKEQ.

This chain links TRBV5-1 with TRBJ1-3; D unresolved. CDR3 size: 16 residues. CDR1 SGHRS and CDR2 YFSETQ come from the germline V gene. Trimming left V 2 bases short and J 0 bases short, with 12 bases between. The CDR3 DNA reads TGCGCCAGCAGCTTCGACGTGGGGTACTCTGGAAACACCATATATTTT. It is translated as CASSFDVGYSGNTIYF.

The chain combines TRBV5-1 with TRBJ1-1; the D is unclear. The CDR3 is 15 residues long. Trimming took off 4 bases at V and 1 base at J, with 14 bases between the two ends. Looked up from germline, CDR1 is SGHRS and CDR2 is YFSETQ. The CDR3 DNA follows: TGCGCCAGCAGCGTAAATGACCCGAGGAACACTGAAGCTTTCTTT. Translated, it gives CASSVNDPRNTEAFF.

The CDR3 DNA sequence: TGTGCCCAGCGCCCGGGGACGAACACTGAAGCTTTCTTT. Translating gives CAQRPGTNTEAFF. The chain recombines TRBV7-9 with TRBJ1-1; D possibly corresponds to TRBD1 (5 bases). V was shortened by 11 bases and J by 1 base, with 14 bases between the two germline ends. There are 13 residues in the CDR3. CDR1 is SEHNR, CDR2 FQNEAQ, per germline (reference sequence).

This sequence joins TRBV4-3 and TRBJ2-3; tentative D call: TRBD2 (5 bases). Per germline, CDR1 LGHNA and CDR2 YSLEER. There are 13 residues in the CDR3. V lost 0 bases to trimming and J lost 4 bases, with 5 bases between them. CDR3 amino acids: CASSQDSADTQYF. The CDR3 nucleotides read TGCGCCAGCAGCCAAGATAGCGCAGATACGCAGTATTTT.

This clone was seen only once. The chain links TRBV7-2 to TRBJ2-1, with 15 bases lining up with TRBD2. Germline V gene lookup returns CDR1 SGHTA and CDR2 FQGNSA. V lost 1 base, J lost 5 bases, and 9 bases stayed unmatched. The CDR3 runs to 19 residues. DNA for the CDR3: TGTGCCAGCAGCTTAGTACCGGGACTAGCGGGAGGAGTAAACAATGAGCAGTTCTTC. Translation gives CASSLVPGLAGGVNNEQFF.

This chain joins TRBV19 and TRBJ1-6; D ambiguous. Germline CDR1 and CDR2: LNHDA and SQIVND (reference sequence). CDR3 length: 14 amino acids. Trimming pared 6 bases from V and 3 bases from J, leaving 9 bases between. The CDR3 protein is CASSAGGYNSPLHF. CDR3 in DNA: TGTGCCAGTAGCGCGGGAGGCTATAATTCACCCCTCCACTTT.

The rearrangement links TRBV29-1 to TRBJ1-4; D is perhaps TRBD1 (6 bases). The V gene lost 8 bases and the J gene lost 14 bases, with 18 bases spanning the gap. The CDR3 is 11 amino acids. The germline CDR1 and CDR2 sequences are SQVTM and ANQGSEA. CDR3 loop: CSYKYRAGLFF. Written as DNA, the CDR3 is TGCAGCTATAAATACAGGGCGGGCCTGTTTTTT.

The chain uses TRBV5-1 and TRBJ1-3, with 9 bases lining up with TRBD1. Per germline, CDR1 SGHRS and CDR2 YFSETQ. This CDR3 spans 13 amino acids. The V gene end was trimmed by 0 bases and the J gene end by 8 bases; junction bases not matched to a gene: 0. The CDR3 DNA reads as TGCGCCAGCAGCTTGGGGACAGGGGACACCATATATTTT. This codes for CASSLGTGDTIYF. The variable domain in full, with the rest retrieved from reference TRBV5-1 and TRBJ1-3, is KAGVTQTPRYLIKTRGQQVTLSCSPISGHRSVSWYQQTPGQGLQFLFEYFSETQRNKGNFPGRFSGRQFSNSRSEMNVSTLELGDSALYLCASSLGTGDTIYFGEGSWLTVV.

The gene calls are TRBV5-6 and TRBJ2-7; the D gene is possibly TRBD1 (5 bases). The CDR3 runs to 13 residues. Deletions cut 1 base from V and 6 bases from J, with 11 bases between. Germline V gene data show CDR1 as SGHDT and CDR2 as YYEEEE. Written as DNA, the CDR3 is TGTGCCAGCAGCTTGCAGGGTTTCGGCGAGCAGTACTTC. Its protein is CASSLQGFGEQYF.

The chain couples TRBV4-3 to TRBJ1-2, with D perhaps matching TRBD1 (5 bases). Trimming left V 0 bases short and J 3 bases short, with 11 bases between. The CDR3 is made up of 15 amino acids. In germline, CDR1 is LGHNA, CDR2 YSLEER. CDR3 residues: CASSQDARAHYGYTF. The CDR3 coding sequence is TGCGCCAGCAGCCAAGATGCCAGGGCGCACTATGGCTACACCTTC.

The chain employs TRBV28 and TRBJ2-2; D ambiguous. The V gene lost 7 bases and the J gene lost 0 bases, with 12 bases spanning the gap. Per the germline V gene, CDR1 is MDHEN and CDR2 is SYDVKM. The CDR3 has 15 amino acids. CDR3 DNA: TGTGCCAGCAAATTTCCCAGACCGAACACCGGGGAGCTGTTTTTT. This gives the protein CASKFPRPNTGELFF.

The chain carries TRBV4-1 and TRBJ2-1; 7 nucleotides agree with TRBD1. CDR1 and CDR2 (germline): MGHRA, YSYEKL. The length of the CDR3 is 14 residues. V trimming: 4 bases; J trimming: 8 bases; junction bases outside the gene matches: 8. CDR3 DNA sequence: TGCGCCAGCAGCCTCATACAGGGGAACGATGAGCAGTTCTTC. Encoded protein: CASSLIQGNDEQFF.

J is TRBJ1-1 and V is TRBV7-9; 7 bases are shared with TRBD1. Germline CDR1 is SEHNR and CDR2 is FQNEAQ (reference sequence). The CDR3 consists of 15 residues. Losses at the gene ends were 7 bases for V and 0 bases for J; bases not matched to a gene: 8. The chain's CDR3 is CASIRDRAVNTEAFF. The CDR3 DNA reads as TGTGCCAGCATCAGAGACAGGGCAGTGAACACTGAAGCTTTCTTT.

The CDR3 DNA reads TGCGCCAGCAGCGCAGCAGGGGGAGCGGGAGTGGGAGAGACCCAGTACTTC. It encodes CASSAAGGAGVGETQYF. V and J are TRBV5-1 and TRBJ2-5, with D possibly matching TRBD2 (8 bases). The CDR3 contains 17 residues. The germline V gene has CDR1 SGHRS and CDR2 YFSETQ. V was cut by 4 bases and J by 4 bases, with 23 bases left in between.

This chain connects TRBV18 to TRBJ1-2, with 8 bases aligning to TRBD1. The V segment lost 6 bases and the J segment 3 bases; nucleotides outside the gene matches: 9. The CDR3 length is 15 residues. Germline lookup yields CDR1 KGHSH and CDR2 LQKENI. CDR3 region: CASSQGQVEHYGYTF. The CDR3 DNA sequence: TGTGCCAGCTCGCAGGGACAGGTCGAGCACTATGGCTACACCTTC.

The rearrangement joins TRBV6-1 to TRBJ2-5; D remains ambiguous. The CDR3 totals 15 residues. From germline, CDR1 is MNHNS and CDR2 SASEGT. V dropped 5 bases and J dropped 1 base, with 14 bases sitting between them. This CDR3 reads CASSFFGTVQETQYF. DNA for the CDR3: TGTGCCAGCAGTTTTTTCGGAACAGTCCAAGAGACCCAGTACTTC.